The 22 T cell receptor beta chains below all came from one sample that was sequenced in a study of human T cells and chemical hapten exposure. A single record per CDR3 protein comes from TCRdb applying MiXCR to the RACE reads. The sample contains about 190,000 distinct CDR3 sequences, under 25% of which appear only once. The time point was: patch test 3, about 24 weeks after DPC sensitization. Treatment here: therapeutic diphenylcyclopropenone sensitization with weekly scalp DPC. The sequenced sample was whole blood, obtained in connection with sensitization to the hapten diphenylcyclopropenone (DPC). These receptors all stem from a woman between 40 and 55 years old with alopecia areata. Some clones in this sample may be carry-over from other donors' samples.

This clonotype was detected only a few times. This chain links TRBV4-3 with TRBJ1-2; tentative D call: TRBD1 (6 bases). Germline-derived CDR1 and CDR2 are LGHNA and YSLEER. The germline V and J ends were trimmed by 4 bases and 3 bases, with 15 bases remaining between them. The CDR3 runs 15 residues. CDR3 DNA sequence: TGCGCCAGCAGCCCACAATCAACAGGGTACTATGGCTACACCTTC. It codes for CASSPQSTGYYGYTF.

This clonotype has more than one count but fewer than ten. V usage is TRBV28 and J usage is TRBJ2-5; D perhaps matches TRBD1 (5 bases). V was clipped by 2 bases and J by 3 bases, with 13 bases between them. The CDR3 sequence is 15 residues long. Germline-derived CDR1 and CDR2 are MDHEN and SYDVKM. The DNA for the CDR3 is TGTGCCAGCAGTTTACCCGTCCGGACAAAAGAGACCCAGTACTTC. It codes for CASSLPVRTKETQYF.

The J gene is TRBJ2-3, the V gene TRBV28, with a tentative D call TRBD2 (7 bases). CDR1 is MDHEN and CDR2 is SYDVKM in the germline V gene. V was shortened by 3 bases and J by 4 bases, with 23 bases between the two germline ends. The CDR3 is 18 amino acids. The CDR3 bases are TGTGCCAGCAGTTTGTTGCCGGGGGGATCTGGACAGCCAGATACGCAGTATTTT. Amino acids: CASSLLPGGSGQPDTQYF.

A few counts support this clonotype. The chain joins TRBV27 to TRBJ2-5; D may be TRBD2 (6 bases). The length of the CDR3 is 15 residues. Germline V CDR1 and CDR2: MNHEY, SMNVEV (reference sequence). Trimming left V 3 bases short and J 1 base short, with 12 bases between. The CDR3 here is CASSFAGTAQETQYF. In nucleotides, the CDR3 is TGTGCCAGCAGTTTTGCGGGGACGGCCCAAGAGACCCAGTACTTC.

This clonotype has just a few counts. The rearrangement joins TRBV12-3 or TRBV12-4 to TRBJ2-3; the D gene is possibly TRBD1 (5 bases). V dropped 4 bases and J dropped 3 bases, with 11 bases sitting between them. This CDR3 is built from 14 residues. This CDR3 is CASSYAGRTDTQYF. The CDR3 DNA reads TGTGCCAGCAGTTACGCAGGGCGGACAGATACGCAGTATTTT.

This clonotype was counted between two and nine times. This chain's CDR3 is CASSPEGVDTGELFF. The CDR3, as DNA: TGTGCCAGCAGCCCCGAGGGGGTGGACACCGGGGAGCTGTTTTTT. The rearrangement uses TRBV11-3 and TRBJ2-2, with a tentative D call TRBD1 (6 bases). CDR1 and CDR2 from the germline V gene are SGHNT and YENEEA. V was cut by 5 bases and J by 3 bases, with 13 bases left in between. CDR3 size: 15 residues.

The chain employs TRBV5-1 and TRBJ2-3; perhaps TRBD1 as D (5 bases). Germline CDR1 and CDR2: SGHRS and YFSETQ. CDR3 length: 15 amino acids. The V end lost 0 bases, the J end lost 4 bases, and 12 bases lay between the germline ends. DNA for the CDR3: TGCGCCAGCAGCTTGGGGGCGCAAGGGGCAGATACGCAGTATTTT. Protein product: CASSLGAQGADTQYF.

This clonotype occurred a few times. J is TRBJ1-6 and V is TRBV6-5; TRBD1 agrees at 10 bases. V shed 6 bases, J shed 3 bases, and the junction held 11 bases outside the gene matches. This CDR3 has 18 amino acids. Germline CDR1 and CDR2: MNHEY and SVGAGI. CDR3 loop: CASSRQGTGAIYNSPLHF. As DNA, the CDR3 is TGTGCCAGCAGCCGACAAGGGACAGGGGCGATCTATAATTCACCCCTCCACTTT.

The chain has TRBV27 and TRBJ2-7; TRBD2 matches at 12 bases. CDR3 length equals 15 residues. J lost 4 bases, V lost 8 bases, and 9 bases had no gene match. CDR1 MNHEY and CDR2 SMNVEV come from the germline V gene (reference sequence). This chain's CDR3 is CASRSGLAGGYEQYF. CDR3 DNA sequence: TGTGCCAGCCGCTCGGGGCTAGCGGGAGGGTACGAGCAGTACTTC.

This clonotype was counted at least ten times. In DNA form, the CDR3 reads TGCGCCAGCAGCTTGGGTACCACAGATACGCAGTATTTT. Amino acids: CASSLGTTDTQYF. The rearrangement uses TRBV5-1 and TRBJ2-3; D is unresolved. The germline gives CDR1 SGHRS, CDR2 YFSETQ. V was pared by 0 bases and J by 2 bases, with 4 bases between. This CDR3 contains 13 residues.

This chain uses TRBV29-1 with TRBJ2-2; 9 nucleotides match TRBD1. CDR1 and CDR2 from the germline V gene are SQVTM and ANQGSEA. V lost 6 bases to trimming and J lost 4 bases; unmatched junction nucleotides: 0. CDR3 length: 12 residues. The CDR3 loop reads CSVQGATGELFF. CDR3 DNA sequence: TGCAGCGTACAGGGGGCCACCGGGGAGCTGTTTTTT.

The V and J genes are TRBV18 and TRBJ2-5; D is uncertain. Germline loops: CDR1 KGHSH, CDR2 LQKENI. There are 16 residues in the CDR3. V was clipped by 2 bases and J by 2 bases, with 15 bases between them. The CDR3 region is CASSPNYPGAQETQYF. The CDR3 DNA reads TGTGCCAGCTCACCAAATTATCCAGGCGCTCAAGAGACCCAGTACTTC.

This clonotype was seen more than once but under ten times. The gene calls are TRBV7-9 and TRBJ2-1; TRBD2 is a possible D gene (6 bases). The CDR3 covers 17 residues. Trimming removed 1 base at V and 5 bases at J, with 18 bases between. Germline V gives CDR1 SEHNR, CDR2 FQNEAQ (reference sequence). The DNA for the CDR3 is TGTGCCAGCAGCTTAGGAACCGTAGCGGACCTTCACAATGAGCAGTTCTTC. It is translated as CASSLGTVADLHNEQFF.

The chain uses TRBV6-1 and TRBJ2-3; TRBD1 might be the D (6 bases). The CDR3 totals 13 residues. From germline, CDR1 is MNHNS and CDR2 SASEGT. The V end was cut by 2 bases, the J end by 8 bases, with 11 bases between. The CDR3 loop reads CASSELRGSTQYF. The CDR3 bases are TGTGCCAGCAGTGAATTGAGGGGGAGTACGCAGTATTTT.

V and J are TRBV7-2 and TRBJ2-5, with D perhaps TRBD1 or TRBD2 (5 bases each). V was clipped by 2 bases and J by 2 bases, with 6 bases between them. The CDR3 sequence is 13 residues long. Germline V gene data show CDR1 as SGHTA and CDR2 as FQGNSA. This CDR3 is CASSLWGQETQYF. The CDR3 DNA sequence: TGTGCCAGCAGCTTATGGGGGCAAGAGACCCAGTACTTC.

The rearrangement uses TRBV5-1 and TRBJ2-7, with 7 bases matching TRBD1. CDR1 and CDR2 (germline): SGHRS, YFSETQ. The trim removed 0 bases at V and 2 bases at J, leaving 2 bases unmatched. The CDR3 spans 14 residues. CDR3 amino acids: CASSLGDRAYEQYF. In DNA form, the CDR3 reads TGCGCCAGCAGCTTGGGGGACAGAGCCTACGAGCAGTACTTC.

The chain couples TRBV10-3 to TRBJ2-1; D gene unclear. V was pared by 8 bases and J by 5 bases, with 13 bases between. The germline gives CDR1 ENHRY, CDR2 SYGVKD. The CDR3 contains 13 residues. Here the CDR3 DNA reads TGTGCCATCGCTCCAGCGAGGCACAATGAGCAGTTCTTC. Its protein product is CAIAPARHNEQFF.

The chain recombines TRBV29-1 with TRBJ2-1, with TRBD2 as a possible D gene (7 bases). CDR3 length: 13 amino acids. From germline, CDR1 is SQVTM and CDR2 ANQGSEA. V gave up 6 bases and J gave up 14 bases, with 23 bases separating them. The CDR3 protein is CSVGRGDTLKKFF. CDR3 coding DNA: TGCAGCGTGGGTCGGGGGGACACCCTGAAGAAGTTCTTC.

This clonotype was counted a few times. Here the CDR3 reads CSASEQGPSSPLHF. The CDR3 DNA follows: TGCAGTGCTAGCGAACAGGGGCCTAGTTCACCCCTCCACTTT. The chain has TRBV20-1 and TRBJ1-6; 7 nucleotides align to TRBD1. CDR1 and CDR2 (germline): DFQATT, SNEGSKA (reference sequence). The CDR3 contains 14 residues. Trimming at V came to 3 bases and at J to 9 bases, leaving 8 bases not matched to a gene.

This rearrangement joins TRBV29-1 to TRBJ1-1, with D maybe TRBD1 (5 bases). The germline V and J ends were trimmed by 4 bases and 1 base, with 13 bases remaining between them. CDR1 SQVTM and CDR2 ANQGSEA come from the germline V gene. This CDR3 comprises 14 residues. The chain's CDR3 is CSVVRRQSNTEAFF. The CDR3 DNA reads as TGCAGCGTTGTTCGGAGACAGTCGAACACTGAAGCTTTCTTT.

A note on this clonotype: A much more abundant neighbour one base away suggests this may be a read error. The J gene is TRBJ2-1, the V gene TRBV20-1, with 8 bases aligning to TRBD2. J was trimmed by 3 bases and V by 2 bases; bases with no gene match: 6. CDR3 length: 15 residues. In germline, CDR1 is DFQATT, CDR2 SNEGSKA (reference sequence). CDR3: CSARLAGRVYNEQFF. The CDR3 bases are TGCAGTGCTAGATTGGCCGGGAGGGTCTACAATGAGCAGTTCTTC.

The chain uses TRBV12-3 or TRBV12-4 and TRBJ2-2; D unclear. Trimming cost V 2 bases and J 6 bases, with 10 bases left between them. This CDR3 comprises 14 residues. CDR3 residues: CASSLKQFSGELFF. In DNA form, the CDR3 reads TGTGCCAGCAGTTTAAAACAATTCTCCGGGGAGCTGTTTTTT.